This TCR beta chain was recorded in a study of beta chain features in type 1 diabetes. For this clone: Antigen specificity is unknown.

Germline CDR1 reads SQVTM; CDR2 reads ANQGSEA. Trimming removed 5 bases from V and 4 bases from J; junction bases left unmatched: 16. The CDR3 is made up of 17 amino acids. Study results and caveats: A PCR bias possibly favoring shorter templates would apply equally to patients and controls.

As every portion of the isolated RNA was reverse transcribed, the sequencing read expressed TCRB transcripts. Naive, central memory and regulatory T cell samples averaged approximately 3.8 million reads. Libraries were prepared by immunoSEQ multiplex PCR; TCRdb keeps only in-frame clonotypes and omits some of them. The sample lists 200,000 to 250,000 clones, more than 9% occurring once. Donors contributed one heparinised blood draw apiece, averaging approximately 100 mL. Sequencing input: naive CD4+ T cells from blood. This TCR derives from a woman aged 18-30 years in good health. The chain recombines TRBV29-1 with TRBJ2-5, with 10 bases lining up with TRBD1. The CDR3 spells CSVYQLLGQGNRETQYF. Written as DNA, the CDR3 is TGCAGCGTTTATCAACTACTGGGACAGGGGAACCGAGAGACCCAGTACTTC.